The rows below give T cell receptor beta chains drawn from one sample of a study of CD8+ T cells in alopecia areata. The protocol was immunoSEQ multiplex PCR, while the TCRdb copy is restricted to in-frame clones and leaves out a portion. The sample contains about 12,000 clones, roughly 50% of which appear only once. Sequencing was performed on skin. These receptors all stem from a human donor with alopecia areata. CDR3s include the opening cysteine and the closing phenylalanine or tryptophan. Each record gives: clone size, J gene, D gene, V gene, CDR3 protein, CDR3 DNA. The D gene is left open where the match is weak. Size values are once, few and many counts, or a class for expanded clones, and some rows have none.

medium-sized,TRBJ2-7,TRBD2,TRBV15,CATSTRVGLAGGHEQYF,TGTGCCACCAGCACGCGTGTCGGACTAGCGGGGGGTCACGAGCAGTACTTC
NA,TRBJ2-7,NA,TRBV5-4,CASSLAQSYEQYF,TGTGCCAGCAGCTTGGCCCAGAGCTACGAGCAGTACTTC
medium-sized,TRBJ2-2,TRBD1,TRBV9,CASNPGQGSVGGGTGELFF,TGTGCCAGCAATCCGGGACAGGGGTCTGTTGGCGGGGGCACCGGGGAGCTGTTTTTT
few,TRBJ2-7,NA,TRBV28,CATRKRDTSYEQYF,TGTGCCACCAGGAAACGGGACACCTCCTACGAGCAGTACTTC
NA,TRBJ2-1,NA,TRBV20-1,CSASPRNEQFF,TGCAGTGCTAGTCCGAGAAATGAGCAGTTCTTC
NA,TRBJ1-6,NA,TRBV25-1,CASRVSSYNSPLHF,TGTGCCAGCCGGGTTAGCTCCTATAATTCACCCCTCCACTTT
NA,TRBJ2-2,NA,TRBV6-5,CASSRTGELFF,TGTGCCAGCAGTCGCACCGGGGAGCTGTTTTTT
once,TRBJ1-1,NA,TRBV18,CASSPIVTTEMNTEAFF,TGTGCCAGCTCACCCATAGTTACAACCGAAATGAACACTGAAGCTTTCTTT
NA,TRBJ1-6,NA,TRBV19,CASSTDRSNSPLHF,TGTGCCAGTAGTACCGACAGGTCGAATTCACCCCTCCACTTT
NA,TRBJ2-7,NA,TRBV9,CASSVTPSYEQYF,TGTGCCAGCAGCGTGACACCCTCCTACGAGCAGTACTTC
NA,TRBJ2-7,NA,TRBV6-1,CASTPRGAVSYEQYF,TGTGCCAGCACCCCCCGAGGGGCGGTCTCCTACGAGCAGTACTTC
NA,TRBJ2-5,TRBD2,TRBV18,CASSLTSGRLDQETQYF,TGTGCCAGCTCTCTGACTAGCGGGAGACTCGATCAAGAGACCCAGTACTTC
NA,TRBJ1-2,TRBD1,TRBV14,CASSPVPRTGWAYGYTF,TGTGCCAGCAGCCCAGTCCCCCGGACAGGGTGGGCCTATGGCTACACCTTC
NA,TRBJ2-2,TRBD1,TRBV27,CASSFWTGGAGELFF,TGTGCCAGCAGTTTCTGGACAGGGGGGGCCGGGGAGCTGTTTTTT
NA,TRBJ1-2,NA,TRBV7-2,CASSFVGQNYGYTF,TGTGCCAGCAGCTTCGTCGGACAGAACTATGGCTACACCTTC
medium-sized,TRBJ2-3,TRBD1,TRBV19,CASTALGTGGTDTQYF,TGTGCCAGTACCGCTCTCGGGACAGGGGGTACAGATACGCAGTATTTT
NA,TRBJ1-2,NA,TRBV7-9,CASSSTWGYTF,TGTGCCAGCAGCTCTACATGGGGCTACACCTTC
NA,TRBJ1-5,NA,TRBV12-1,CASSSKGPGTPSRGPQHF,TGTGCCAGCAGCTCGAAGGGCCCCGGGACACCCTCCCGTGGGCCCCAGCATTTT
few,TRBJ2-3,NA,TRBV27,CASSKGVSTDTQYF,TGTGCCAGCAGTAAAGGGGTGTCCACAGATACGCAGTATTTT
NA,TRBJ2-7,TRBD1,TRBV30,CAWSGDRAGSYEQYF,TGTGCCTGGAGTGGGGACAGGGCGGGCTCCTACGAGCAGTACTTC
NA,TRBJ2-5,TRBD2,TRBV29-1,CSVDGRGGRTQYF,TGCAGCGTTGATGGTCGGGGGGGCCGGACCCAGTACTTC
NA,TRBJ1-1,NA,TRBV6-1,CASSRGEAFF,TGTGCCAGCTCTCGGGGTGAAGCTTTCTTT
NA,TRBJ1-1,NA,TRBV9,CASSVGPSKNTEAFF,TGTGCCAGCAGCGTAGGACCAAGCAAGAACACTGAAGCTTTCTTT
once,TRBJ1-2,TRBD1,TRBV5-4,CASSSDRGWGYTF,TGTGCCAGCAGCTCGGACAGGGGCTGGGGCTACACCTTC
NA,TRBJ2-5,NA,TRBV28,CASSPGAESQETQYF,TGTGCCAGCAGCCCAGGGGCCGAGAGCCAAGAGACCCAGTACTTC
few,TRBJ2-3,NA,TRBV29-1,CSVLRRSKADTQYF,TGCAGCGTTTTAAGGCGAAGCAAGGCAGATACGCAGTATTTT
NA,TRBJ2-7,NA,TRBV5-1,CASSLASGKGTYEQYF,TGCGCCAGCAGCTTGGCATCAGGGAAAGGGACCTACGAGCAGTACTTC
NA,TRBJ2-3,TRBD2,TRBV5-4,CASSLRLAGGDTQYF,TGTGCCAGCAGCCTGAGACTAGCGGGAGGTGATACGCAGTATTTT
few,TRBJ2-5,NA,TRBV9,CASSVGGVGIETQYF,TGTGCCAGCAGCGTAGGGGGAGTGGGGATAGAGACCCAGTACTTC